These T cell receptor beta chains were read from a single sample in a study of blood T cell repertoires in COVID-19. Some clones are missing from TCRdb's copy, which holds only in-frame ones; the method was immunoSEQ multiplex PCR. The sample yields 200,000 to 250,000 clones, about 90% seen once. The sample was PBMCs or T cells enriched from blood (not recorded which). The receptors were sampled from a man between 25 and 39 years old who had been exposed to COVID-19. The CDR3 runs from the conserved cysteine through the conserved F or W. A D gene is named only where the DNA matches it firmly. Expanded clones get a size class; other rows say once, few or many, or leave the size out.

TRBD1,.,TRBJ1-5,TRBV10-2,CASSGTGTGNPQPQHF,TGCGCCAGCAGTGGTACCGGGACAGGGAATCCTCAGCCCCAGCATTTT
.,once,TRBJ2-3,TRBV14,CASSQGTPRSDTQYF,TGTGCCAGCAGCCAAGGGACACCTAGGTCAGATACGCAGTATTTT
.,.,TRBJ2-2,TRBV29-1,CSVEGGPGELFF,TGCAGCGTTGAAGGAGGGCCCGGGGAGCTGTTTTTT
TRBD1,.,TRBJ2-7,TRBV23-1,CAMDRDSYEQYF,TGCGCCATGGACAGGGACTCCTACGAGCAGTACTTC
.,.,TRBJ1-6,TRBV5-1,CASSLGGGTYNSPLHF,TGCGCCAGCAGCTTGGGGGGAGGCACCTATAATTCACCCCTCCACTTT
.,.,TRBJ1-1,TRBV25-1,CASSGTPNTEAFF,TGTGCCAGCAGTGGGACACCGAACACTGAAGCTTTCTTT
TRBD2,.,TRBJ2-3,TRBV6-2/TRBV6-3,CASSGRGGLDTQYF,TGTGCCAGCAGCGGACGGGGGGGCCTGGATACGCAGTATTTT
.,few,TRBJ2-1,TRBV19,CASSIQVPWASNEQFF,TGTGCCAGTAGTATCCAGGTCCCCTGGGCCAGTAATGAGCAGTTCTTC
TRBD2,.,TRBJ2-1,TRBV7-9,CASSLVGSGGASVF,TGTGCCAGCAGCTTAGTTGGTAGCGGGGGGGCCTCTGTCTTC
.,.,TRBJ1-5,TRBV3-1/TRBV3-2,CASSLGSYQPQHF,TGTGCCAGCAGCCTCGGGAGCTATCAGCCCCAGCATTTT
TRBD2,.,TRBJ2-3,TRBV11-2,CASSLGGRGSGGTQYF,TGTGCCAGCAGCTTAGGCGGGCGGGGGTCAGGTGGTACGCAGTATTTT
.,.,TRBJ1-5,TRBV5-6,CASSSGAGASNQPQHF,TGTGCCAGCAGTTCAGGGGCAGGGGCCAGCAATCAGCCCCAGCATTTT
.,once,TRBJ2-7,TRBV4-2,CASSPSVGEAYEQYF,TGTGCCAGCAGCCCCTCGGTTGGGGAGGCATACGAGCAGTACTTC
.,.,TRBJ2-4,TRBV11-3,CASSSLMGDIQYF,TGTGCCAGCAGTTCCCTCATGGGAGACATTCAGTACTTC
TRBD1,.,TRBJ1-4,TRBV3-1/TRBV3-2,CASSLDREKLFF,TGTGCCAGCAGCCTGGACAGGGAAAAACTGTTTTTT
.,.,TRBJ2-1,TRBV11-1,CASSFQRGRDNEQFF,TGTGCCAGCAGCTTTCAAAGAGGGCGGGACAATGAGCAGTTCTTC
.,.,TRBJ1-5,TRBV6-5,CASSPAGYSNQPQHF,TGTGCCAGCAGTCCCGCAGGGTATAGCAATCAGCCCCAGCATTTT
TRBD1,.,TRBJ2-7,TRBV4-1,CASSQELTGVRNEQYF,TGCGCCAGCAGCCAAGAGCTGACAGGGGTTCGGAACGAGCAGTACTTC
.,.,TRBJ2-7,TRBV6-5,CASSIQGRDYEQYF,TGTGCCAGCAGTATACAGGGTAGGGATTACGAGCAGTACTTC
TRBD1,.,TRBJ1-3,TRBV7-2,CASSLTGQGPSGNTIYF,TGTGCCAGCAGCTTAACGGGACAGGGCCCCTCTGGAAACACCATATATTTT
.,.,TRBJ2-2,TRBV11-3,CASSPQGGGELFF,TGTGCCAGCAGCCCACAGGGTGGCGGGGAGCTGTTTTTT
.,.,TRBJ2-1,TRBV5-1,CASSFTVLNFNEQFF,TGCGCCAGCAGCTTTACAGTGCTAAACTTTAATGAGCAGTTCTTC
TRBD1,once,TRBJ1-1,TRBV29-1,CSVAYRGRTEAFF,TGCAGCGTTGCTTACAGGGGGCGGACTGAAGCTTTCTTT
.,.,TRBJ1-2,TRBV4-1,CASSQGWREGGYTF,TGCGCCAGCAGCCAAGGATGGAGGGAGGGGGGCTACACCTTC
TRBD1,few,TRBJ1-1,TRBV2,CASSEWLGGRGAEAFF,TGTGCCAGCAGTGAATGGTTAGGGGGCAGAGGCGCTGAAGCTTTCTTT
.,.,TRBJ1-5,TRBV5-1,CASSPLGHTNQPQHF,TGCGCCAGCAGCCCGCTAGGACACACCAATCAGCCCCAGCATTTT
TRBD2,.,TRBJ2-1,TRBV4-2,CASSQVGGGRNEQFF,TGTGCCAGCAGCCAAGTCGGGGGGGGGCGCAATGAGCAGTTCTTC
TRBD1,few,TRBJ2-7,TRBV5-5,CASSPTGLTYEQYF,TGTGCCAGCAGCCCGACAGGGTTAACCTACGAGCAGTACTTC